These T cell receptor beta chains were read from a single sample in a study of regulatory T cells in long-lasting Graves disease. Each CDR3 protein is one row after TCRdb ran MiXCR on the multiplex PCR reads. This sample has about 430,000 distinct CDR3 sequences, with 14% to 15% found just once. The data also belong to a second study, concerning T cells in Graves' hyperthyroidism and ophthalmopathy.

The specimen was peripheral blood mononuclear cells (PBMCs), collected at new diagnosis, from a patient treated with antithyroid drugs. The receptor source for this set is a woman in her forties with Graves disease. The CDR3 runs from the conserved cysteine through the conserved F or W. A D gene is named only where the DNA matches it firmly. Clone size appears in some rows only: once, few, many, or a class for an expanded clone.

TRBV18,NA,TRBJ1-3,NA,CASSPRESSGNTIYF,TGTGCCAGCTCGCCCAGGGAGAGCTCTGGAAACACCATATATTTT
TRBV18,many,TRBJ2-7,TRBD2,CASSPWRGSNEQYF,TGTGCCAGCTCACCCTGGCGGGGGAGTAACGAGCAGTACTTC
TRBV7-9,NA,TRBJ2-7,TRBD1,CASSSTGGFNYEQYF,TGTGCCAGCAGCTCGACAGGGGGTTTTAACTACGAGCAGTACTTC
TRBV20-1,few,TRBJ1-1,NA,CSADYRVAFF,TGCAGTGCTGACTACAGGGTTGCTTTCTTT
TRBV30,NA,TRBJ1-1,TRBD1,CAWRTTGGKAFF,TGTGCCTGGAGAACGACAGGGGGTAAAGCTTTCTTT
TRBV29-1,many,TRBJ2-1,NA,CSSSQGRDNEQFF,TGCAGCTCTAGCCAGGGGAGGGATAATGAGCAGTTCTTC
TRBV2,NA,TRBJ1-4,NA,CASSDGQTNEKLFF,TGTGCCAGCAGTGATGGGCAGACTAATGAAAAACTGTTTTTT
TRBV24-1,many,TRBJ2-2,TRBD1,CATKGTGNTGELFF,TGTGCCACCAAAGGGACAGGGAACACCGGGGAGCTGTTTTTT
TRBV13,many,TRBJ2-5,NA,CASSSGGGPKGTQYF,TGTGCCAGCAGCTCCGGAGGGGGGCCGAAGGGGACCCAGTACTTC
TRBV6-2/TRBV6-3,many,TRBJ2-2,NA,CASSYSGGNTGELFF,TGTGCCAGCAGTTACTCTGGAGGGAACACCGGGGAGCTGTTTTTT
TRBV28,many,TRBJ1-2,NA,CASSLGSGLGYGYTF,TGTGCCAGCAGTTTAGGCTCAGGGTTGGGCTATGGCTACACCTTC
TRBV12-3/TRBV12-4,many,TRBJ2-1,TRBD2,CASSFWTSGFDEQFF,TGTGCCAGCAGTTTTTGGACTAGCGGGTTCGATGAGCAGTTCTTC
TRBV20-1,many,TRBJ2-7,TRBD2,CSASPLRLAETYEQYF,TGCAGTGCTAGCCCTCTGCGACTAGCGGAGACCTACGAGCAGTACTTC
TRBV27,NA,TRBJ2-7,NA,CASRLGGDYEQYF,TGTGCCAGCAGGCTAGGGGGTGACTACGAGCAGTACTTC
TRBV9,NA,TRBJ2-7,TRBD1,CASSPGQGSFYEQYF,TGTGCCAGCAGCCCCGGACAGGGTTCTTTCTACGAGCAGTACTTC
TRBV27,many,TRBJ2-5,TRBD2,CASSRELGLAGLETQYF,TGTGCCAGCAGTCGAGAGCTTGGACTAGCGGGATTGGAGACCCAGTACTTC
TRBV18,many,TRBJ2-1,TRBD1,CASSRDRDPTF,TGTGCCAGCTCAAGGGACAGGGATCCCACCTTC
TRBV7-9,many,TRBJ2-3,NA,CASSPWDLPSQYF,TGTGCCAGCAGCCCCTGGGACTTGCCGTCGCAGTATTTT
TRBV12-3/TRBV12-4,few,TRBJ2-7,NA,CASNLIGGAGEQYF,TGTGCCAGCAATCTTATCGGGGGCGCGGGGGAGCAGTACTTC
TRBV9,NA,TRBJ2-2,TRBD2,CASSVGAGVVTGELFF,TGTGCCAGCAGCGTAGGAGCGGGAGTGGTCACCGGGGAGCTGTTTTTT